This T cell receptor beta chain was identified in a study of cytomegalovirus exposure and HLA in healthy donors. Vbeta (60) and Jbeta (13) primers were used in the PCR. The repertoire was sequenced with immunoSEQ multiplex PCR; TCRdb's copy has only in-frame clones and lacks some. The sample yields about 77,000 clones, of which the top ten take up roughly an eighth. On this clone itself: Its target is unknown.

Study findings and constraints: It was reported in a later analysis that an Asian-associated ancestry cluster showed fewer N-insertions than the approximately 690-donor mean.

The ends were cut back, 4 bases at V and 7 bases at J, with 17 bases in the middle. The V gene's germline CDR1 is SQVTM and CDR2 ANQGSEA. The CDR3 runs to 13 residues. This sequence originates from a man in his fifties in good health and CMV-seropositive. The V call is TRBV29-1, the J call TRBJ2-7; TRBD2 is a possible D gene (6 bases). Sample: PBMCs. The DNA for the CDR3 is TGCAGCGTTGTTCTAGCGAGGGCTGGGGAGCAGTACTTC. Its translation: CSVVLARAGEQYF.